One sample yielded the 23 T cell receptor beta chains listed below, sequenced in a study of T cells in Graves' hyperthyroidism and ophthalmopathy. Amplified regions were TCR beta CDR3 sequences from RNA transcripts. First-round RT-PCR of the TCR CDR3 relied on the HTBI primer set. TCRdb re-analysed the multiplex PCR reads in MiXCR, keeping a single row per CDR3 protein. The sample lists around 440,000 distinct CDR3 sequences, around 14% occurring once. Specimen: blood. These receptors were taken from a woman younger than 30 with Graves' hyperthyroidism.

The rearrangement links TRBV4-2 to TRBJ1-1; no definite D call. V lost 2 bases, J lost 1 base, and 11 bases lay in between. The CDR3 spans 15 residues. CDR1 is LGHNA and CDR2 is YNFKEQ in the germline V gene. CDR3 residues: CASSQWTAPNTEAFF. The CDR3 DNA reads as TGTGCCAGCAGCCAATGGACTGCGCCGAACACTGAAGCTTTCTTT.

This clonotype was seen repeatedly, ten times or more. The V call is TRBV11-2, the J call TRBJ2-5, with D possibly called TRBD1 or TRBD2 (7 bases each). V lost 3 bases and J 5 bases, leaving 16 bases between the germline ends. Germline lookup yields CDR1 SGHAT and CDR2 FQNNGV. The CDR3 has 15 residues. For the CDR3, the DNA is TGTGCCAGCAGCTTTACGACAGGGAGGGAGGAGACCCAGTACTTC. Residues: CASSFTTGREETQYF.

This clonotype was seen ten or more times. The chain links TRBV7-3 to TRBJ2-1; tentative D call: TRBD1 (5 bases). The CDR3 loop spans 14 amino acids. CDR1 and CDR2 (germline): SGHTA, FQGTGA. Trimming took off 1 base at V and 4 bases at J, with 8 bases between the two ends. CDR3: CASSLRGEYNEQFF. The CDR3 DNA reads as TGTGCCAGCAGCTTAAGGGGCGAGTACAATGAGCAGTTCTTC.

This chain joins TRBV4-1 and TRBJ2-3; TRBD2 matches at 7 bases. Germline CDR1 is MGHRA and CDR2 is YSYEKL. Unmatched junction bases numbered 7, after V lost 0 bases and J lost 4 bases. CDR3 size: 16 residues. CDR3 nucleotide sequence: TGCGCCAGCAGCCAAGACTTGGCGGGAGTTGCAGATACGCAGTATTTT. The encoded protein is CASSQDLAGVADTQYF.

This clonotype came up once. A much larger clonotype is one base distant, so this may be a read error. The CDR3 ends on some other residue instead of the conserved phenylalanine or tryptophan, so this is likely a read error. V usage is TRBV7-9 and J usage is TRBJ2-1; TRBD2 matches at 7 bases. The CDR3 consists of 15 residues. Germline V gene sequence: CDR1 SEHNR, CDR2 FQNEAQ (reference sequence). The CDR3 DNA reads as TGTGCCAGCAGGTTAGCGGGCAGCTCCTACAATGAGCAGTTCCTC. Translation: CASRLAGSSYNEQFL.

The chain uses TRBV4-1 and TRBJ1-1, with D hard to call. From germline, CDR1 is MGHRA and CDR2 YSYEKL. The CDR3 runs 15 residues. The germline V and J ends were trimmed by 0 bases and 1 base, with 9 bases remaining between them. CDR3 sequence (DNA): TGCGCCAGCAGCCAAGAATCCGGCGGGAACACTGAAGCTTTCTTT. The encoded protein is CASSQESGGNTEAFF.

This clonotype was recorded a few times. J is TRBJ2-2 and V is TRBV20-1; 10 bases line up with TRBD2. This CDR3 is 19 amino acids long. Per germline, CDR1 DFQATT and CDR2 SNEGSKA (reference sequence). The V gene end was trimmed by 0 bases and the J gene end by 2 bases; junction bases not matched to a gene: 12. Here the CDR3 reads CSAREKPSGGLSNTGELFF. The CDR3 DNA follows: TGCAGTGCTAGAGAAAAACCTAGCGGGGGCCTTTCTAACACCGGGGAGCTGTTTTTT.

This clonotype was counted many times. V usage is TRBV24-1 and J usage is TRBJ1-4; D is unclear. From germline, CDR1 is KGHDR and CDR2 SFDVKD. The CDR3 is 15 residues long. Trimming took 3 bases from V and 7 from J, leaving 14 bases between them. This CDR3 reads CATSDLGSGSEKLFF. CDR3 DNA: TGTGCCACCAGTGATCTTGGGTCAGGATCTGAAAAACTGTTTTTT.

The V call is TRBV7-9, the J call TRBJ2-1, with TRBD1 identical over 11 bases. Germline V gene lookup returns CDR1 SEHNR and CDR2 FQNEAQ (reference sequence). The CDR3 spans 14 residues. V trimming: 3 bases; J trimming: 8 bases; junction bases outside the gene matches: 3. In DNA, the CDR3 is TGTGCCAGCAGCTTCGGGACAGGGGGATATGAGCAGTTCTTC. Encoded protein: CASSFGTGGYEQFF.

This clonotype came up many times. The chain has TRBV3-1 and TRBJ1-2, with a tentative D call TRBD1 (6 bases). Trimming shortened V by 2 bases and J by 2 bases, and 12 bases separated the two germline ends. There are 15 residues in the CDR3. Germline V gene data show CDR1 as LGHDT and CDR2 as YNNKEL (reference sequence). The DNA of the CDR3 is TGTGCCAGCAGCCAATCCGTGGGGGCGAACTATGGCTACACCTTC. Translated, it gives CASSQSVGANYGYTF.

CDR3 coding DNA: TGTGCCAGTTATACAGGGAGCTCTGGGGCCAACGTCCTGACTTTC. Its translation is CASYTGSSGANVLTF. The genes are TRBV28 and TRBJ2-6, with D perhaps matching TRBD1 (6 bases). The length of the CDR3 is 15 residues. CDR1 and CDR2 from the germline V gene are MDHEN and SYDVKM. V was trimmed by 9 bases and J by 0 bases, leaving 12 bases between them.

The chain's CDR3 is CASSLIAGGPNEQFF. CDR3 in DNA: TGTGCCAGCAGCTTAATAGCGGGAGGGCCGAATGAGCAGTTCTTC. The rearrangement links TRBV5-5 to TRBJ2-1; 11 positions agree with TRBD2. Germline V gene data show CDR1 as SGHKS and CDR2 as YYEKEE (reference sequence). V dropped 2 bases and J dropped 7; count of bases not matched to a gene: 5. The CDR3 runs 15 residues.

The J gene is TRBJ1-4, the V gene TRBV24-1; a possible D gene is TRBD1 (6 bases). V was trimmed by 3 bases and J by 8 bases, leaving 18 bases between them. Germline assignment: CDR1 KGHDR and CDR2 SFDVKD. There are 16 residues in the CDR3. CDR3: CATSDGGGASREKLFF. As DNA, the CDR3 is TGTGCCACCAGTGATGGGGGCGGCGCAAGCCGAGAAAAACTGTTTTTT.

This clonotype appeared a few times. CDR3 nucleotides: TGTGCCAGCAGCCAAGTCGGCTCATTCTATGGCTACACCTTC. It codes for CASSQVGSFYGYTF. The chain uses TRBV14 and TRBJ1-2; D gene unclear. V was trimmed by 1 base and J by 4 bases, leaving 10 bases between them. CDR3 length: 14 residues. Germline CDR1 SGHDN, CDR2 FVKESK. The full variable domain, rest sourced from reference TRBV14 and TRBJ1-2, is EAGVTQFPSHSVIEKGQTVTLRCDPISGHDNLYWYRRVMGKEIKFLLHFVKESKQDESGMPNNRFLAERTGGTYSTLKVQPAELEDSGVYFCASSQVGSFYGYTFGSGTRLTVV.

This clonotype was seen a handful of times. This chain joins TRBV12-3 or TRBV12-4 and TRBJ2-5, with 8 bases identical to TRBD2. The CDR3 sequence is 15 residues long. Unmatched junction bases numbered 10, after V lost 6 bases and J lost 4 bases. In nucleotides, the CDR3 is TGTGCCAGCAGCTTCGACACTAGCGGAGGAGAGACCCAGTACTTC. Amino acid sequence: CASSFDTSGGETQYF.

The chain recombines TRBV3-2 with TRBJ2-7. TRBV3-2 is a listed pseudogene. CDR3 size: 12 residues. In DNA form, the CDR3 reads TGTGCCAGCAGTCATTACGATTACGAGCAGTACTTC. Its translation is CASSHYDYEQYF.

As to this clonotype: Just one base apart from a much larger clone, this may be a read error. The rearrangement links TRBV12-3 or TRBV12-4 to TRBJ2-5; D is possibly TRBD1 or TRBD2 (5 bases each). With 3 bases removed from V and 2 bases from J, the gap between germline ends came to 16 bases. The CDR3 is 16 amino acids. The CDR3 protein is CASSFRTGRIQETQYF. The CDR3 coding sequence is TGTGCCAGCAGTTTCCGAACGGGACGGATACAAGAGACCCAGTACTTC.

This clonotype was picked up a small number of times. The chain uses TRBV2 and TRBJ1-3; D is unclear. The germline CDR1 and CDR2 sequences are SNHLY and FYNNEI. The CDR3 contains 16 residues. V gave up 8 bases and J gave up 0 bases, with 17 bases separating them. CDR3 DNA sequence: TGTGCCAGCCAACTCAACCCGCTGAGCTCTGGAAACACCATATATTTT. This encodes CASQLNPLSSGNTIYF.

This clonotype was picked up many times. The V call is TRBV7-8, the J call TRBJ1-3; D perhaps matches TRBD1 (6 bases). The germline gives CDR1 SGHVS, CDR2 FQNEAQ. The CDR3 contains 16 residues. V was pared by 4 bases and J by 1 base, with 14 bases between. The CDR3 loop is CASSSRRGASGNTIYF. The CDR3 coding sequence is TGTGCCAGCAGCTCGAGACGGGGGGCGTCTGGAAACACCATATATTTT.

Many counts were recorded for this clonotype. V usage is TRBV12-3 or TRBV12-4 and J usage is TRBJ2-7; the match to TRBD2 covers 7 bases. Trimming cost V 3 bases and J 5 bases; bases outside gene matches: 13. This CDR3 is built from 16 residues. The CDR3 coding sequence is TGTGCCAGCAGTTTTATCTGGGGGGAGGGGCTCCACGAGCAGTACTTC. Translated: CASSFIWGEGLHEQYF.

This clonotype was counted ten times or more. The chain uses TRBV10-3 and TRBJ2-5; tentatively, D is TRBD1 (6 bases). Germline CDR1 reads ENHRY; CDR2 reads SYGVKD. V gave up 2 bases and J gave up 2 bases, with 9 bases separating them. CDR3 length equals 14 residues. This CDR3 reads CAISETTGQETQYF. Written as DNA, the CDR3 is TGTGCCATCAGTGAGACGACAGGTCAAGAGACCCAGTACTTC.

The CDR3 bases are TGTGCCAGCAGTTACTACCCGAGCGGGAGCTCCTACAATGAGCAGTTCTTC. Its protein product is CASSYYPSGSSYNEQFF. The genes are TRBV6-2 or TRBV6-3 and TRBJ2-1, with TRBD2 identical over 8 bases. V lost 1 base, J lost 0 bases, and 5 bases stayed unmatched. Germline V gene sequence: CDR1 MNHEY, CDR2 SVGEGT. This CDR3 spans 17 amino acids.

The V call is TRBV27, the J call TRBJ1-5, with 7 bases fitting TRBD1. J was trimmed by 3 bases and V by 6 bases; bases with no gene match: 8. The CDR3 has 15 amino acids. The germline V gene encodes CDR1 MNHEY and CDR2 SMNVEV (reference sequence). The CDR3 bases are TGTGCCAGCAGGCCTGACAGGGCGACCAATCAGCCCCAGCATTTT. Its protein is CASRPDRATNQPQHF.